This T cell receptor (beta chain) originates from a study of CD4 T cell repertoires in COVID-19. Overall study: Other coronavirus spike proteins restimulated relabeled CFSE-low cells expanded with IL-2 for over 8 days. Study findings and constraints: Two or all three memory subsets shared several highly expanded SARS-CoV-2-reactive clonotypes.

Antigen-reactive proliferating T cell lines came from CFSE-labeled cells given autologous monocytes and SARS-CoV-2 spike or nucleoprotein. Mild-to-severe COVID-19 survivors were the donors. Cultures began with 500,000 to 550,000 cells for each subset. This clone is labeled medium-sized. Its antigen remains unidentified. Distinct nucleotide sequences in the sample also encode this CDR3. The CDR3 spans 14 residues. Germline V gene sequence: CDR1 SEHNR, CDR2 FQNEAQ (reference sequence). The trim removed 5 bases at V and 2 bases at J, leaving 2 bases unmatched. Clones were read by immunoSEQ multiplex PCR, and TCRdb kept only the in-frame ones, dropping some. Of 1,400 to 1,500 clones in the sample, 15% to 20% are singletons; the top ten hold around 8.9%.

V is TRBV7-9 and J is TRBJ2-3; 9 bases match TRBD1. The receptor's source is a human donor who had COVID-19. The sample was central memory CD4+ T cells, cultured in vitro, taken after recovery from COVID-19. The CDR3 region is CASSGTGSTDTQYF. The CDR3 nucleotides are TGTGCCAGCAGCGGGACAGGGTCCACAGATACGCAGTATTTT.